These T cell receptor beta chains were read from a single sample in a study of T-cell reconstitution after alpha-beta-depleted transplantation in children. TCRdb itself ran the PCR reads through MiXCR, one entry per CDR3 protein. The table lists approximately 420,000 distinct CDR3 sequences, 9.5% to 13% of them singletons, with roughly 5% in the top ten. Sequences were derived from PBMCs from the stem cell graft donor, sampled from the stem cell graft. The receptor source for this set is a human donor who donated a stem cell graft to a child with acute myeloid leukemia. CDR3s include the opening cysteine and the closing phenylalanine or tryptophan. The D gene is left open where the match is weak. Size values are once, few and many counts, or a class for expanded clones, and some rows have none.

V	size	J	length	D	DNA	CDR3
TRBV20-1	-	TRBJ2-7	12	-	TGCAGTGCCAAAACAGAGACCTACGAGCAGTACTTC	CSAKTETYEQYF
TRBV7-9	many	TRBJ2-1	11	-	TGTGCCAGCAGCCACAGCTCTGAGCAGTTCTTC	CASSHSSEQFF
TRBV12-3/TRBV12-4	few	TRBJ2-5	14	TRBD1	TGTGCCAGCACCCGGGACAGGGGGCTTGAGACCCAGTACTTC	CASTRDRGLETQYF
TRBV20-1	many	TRBJ2-7	13	TRBD2	TGCAGTGCAGGGGGACTAGCGGGAAACGAGCAGTACTTC	CSAGGLAGNEQYF
TRBV15	-	TRBJ1-4	16	TRBD1	TGTGCCACCAGCAGACGTCCGGGACAGGGTTCCGAAAAACTGTTTTTT	CATSRRPGQGSEKLFF
TRBV12-3/TRBV12-4	few	TRBJ1-2	15	-	TGTGCCAGCTCGCTAACTCCGGAGGGATTCGTGGGCTACACCTTC	CASSLTPEGFVGYTF
TRBV29-1	-	TRBJ2-5	15	-	TGCAGCGTTTCTGGTTCACGACTGGGAGAAGAGACCCAGTACTTC	CSVSGSRLGEETQYF
TRBV5-4	-	TRBJ2-1	20	TRBD2	TGTGCCAGCAGCTTGGGGGTGGGACTAGCGGGAGGGAGCTCCTACAATGAGCAGTTCTTC	CASSLGVGLAGGSSYNEQFF
TRBV5-1	many	TRBJ1-4	16	TRBD1	TGCGCCAGCAGCCCGACCCGGACAGGTGAAAATGAAAAACTGTTTTTT	CASSPTRTGENEKLFF
TRBV5-1	-	TRBJ2-1	13	-	TGCGCCAGCAGCTCTTCGGGAGCGGGTGAGCAGTTCTTC	CASSSSGAGEQFF
TRBV10-3	-	TRBJ1-4	14	TRBD1	TGTGCCATCAGCCGGACAGGCACTAATGAAAAACTGTTTTTT	CAISRTGTNEKLFF
TRBV4-3	-	TRBJ2-7	14	TRBD2	TGCGCCAGCAGCCAAGATCCGGGAGCGGGAGAGCAGTACTTC	CASSQDPGAGEQYF
TRBV27	-	TRBJ2-3	16	TRBD2	TGTGCCAGCAGTGCTACACTAGCGCCTAGCACAGATACGCAGTATTTT	CASSATLAPSTDTQYF
TRBV20-1	-	TRBJ2-7	14	TRBD2	TGCAGTGCTAGAGATCAGGGACTAGGTTACGAGCAGTACTTC	CSARDQGLGYEQYF
TRBV11-2	-	TRBJ1-1	16	-	TGTGCCAGCAGCTTAATATGGGGACGGATGAACACTGAAGCTTTCTTT	CASSLIWGRMNTEAFF
TRBV28	few	TRBJ2-2	15	-	TGTGCCAGCAGTACTCAGGGGCGTTATTCCGGGGAGCTGTTTTTT	CASSTQGRYSGELFF
TRBV6-2/TRBV6-3	few	TRBJ2-2	12	TRBD1	TGTGCCAGCAGTGGACAGGGTGGGGAGCTGTTTTTT	CASSGQGGELFF
TRBV30	-	TRBJ2-4	16	-	TGTGCCTGGAGTGTATTACCAGGGAAGGCCAAAAACATTCAGTACTTC	CAWSVLPGKAKNIQYF
TRBV4-3	-	TRBJ2-7	14	-	TGCGCCAGCAGTCCCCTCGGGGGAGAGTACGAGCAGTACTTC	CASSPLGGEYEQYF
TRBV7-9	few	TRBJ2-1	14	TRBD2	TGTGCCAGCAGCTCTAGCGGAACCTACAATGAGCAGTTCTTC	CASSSSGTYNEQFF
TRBV6-5	-	TRBJ1-4	14	-	TGTGCCAGCAGTTACGGTCAGGGGAGTGAAAAACTGTTTTTT	CASSYGQGSEKLFF
TRBV20-1	few	TRBJ1-5	14	TRBD1	TGCAGTGCTAGAGGACAGGGGGCAGAACAGCCCCAGCATTTT	CSARGQGAEQPQHF
TRBV18	-	TRBJ2-1	16	TRBD2	TGTGCCAGCTCACCCCGCCTAGCGGGAGGATCGGAAGAGCAGTTCTTC	CASSPRLAGGSEEQFF
TRBV11-2	-	TRBJ2-2	19	TRBD1	TGTGCCAGCAGCGAATATAGAAAGCAGGGGGCGAGTCGCACCGGGGAGCTGTTTTTT	CASSEYRKQGASRTGELFF
TRBV5-1	few	TRBJ2-3	16	TRBD2	TGCGCCAGCAGCTCCTCCGCGGTAGCGGGATCAGATACGCAGTATTTT	CASSSSAVAGSDTQYF
TRBV6-2/TRBV6-3	-	TRBJ2-1	13	-	TGTGCCAGCAGTTATGCTATTAGAGTTGAGCAGTTCTTC	CASSYAIRVEQFF
TRBV9	-	TRBJ1-6	14	-	TGTGCCAGCAGCTCTTCAGGGGTAGCTTCACCCCTCCACTTT	CASSSSGVASPLHF
TRBV7-8	-	TRBJ1-5	19	TRBD1	TGTGCCAGCAGCGCACCCGGGACAGGGACCTCAAATAGCAATCAGCCCCAGCATTTT	CASSAPGTGTSNSNQPQHF
TRBV29-1	many	TRBJ1-1	16	-	TGCAGCGTTGGTACAGGTTTGGTCGGCATGAACACTGAAGCTTTCTTT	CSVGTGLVGMNTEAFF
TRBV6-5	many	TRBJ1-6	16	-	TGTGCCAGCAGTTACTGGGGGGGGACCTTAGCTTCACCCCTCCACTTT	CASSYWGGTLASPLHF
TRBV7-2	few	TRBJ1-2	16	TRBD1	TGTGCCAGCAGCTTATTCTTCAGGGGGCGCAACTATGGCTACACCTTC	CASSLFFRGRNYGYTF
TRBV20-1	few	TRBJ2-7	15	TRBD2	TGCAGTGCTAGAGAGGGAGCGGGACTACCCTACGAGCAGTACTTC	CSAREGAGLPYEQYF
TRBV5-1	few	TRBJ2-3	16	-	TGCGCCAGCAGCATTGCACAGGGACCTGACACAGATACGCAGTATTTT	CASSIAQGPDTDTQYF
TRBV12-3/TRBV12-4	-	TRBJ1-4	15	TRBD1	TGTGCCAGCAGCTGGGACAGTCTAACTAATGAAAAACTGTTTTTT	CASSWDSLTNEKLFF
TRBV7-3	-	TRBJ2-5	15	-	TGTGCCAGCAGCTTAAGCGGACATACCCAAGAGACCCAGTACTTC	CASSLSGHTQETQYF
TRBV6-1	-	TRBJ2-7	14	-	TGTGCCAGCAGTGGGGTACAAGGACCCTACGAGCAGTACTTC	CASSGVQGPYEQYF
TRBV6-1	-	TRBJ2-7	17	-	TGTGCCAGCAGCCCGACGCGGGACCTCAACCTGGCCAACGAGCAGTACTTC	CASSPTRDLNLANEQYF
TRBV10-2	many	TRBJ1-6	15	-	TGCGCCAGCAGGGAGCAGGGCCTCTCTTCTTCACCCCTCCACTTT	CASREQGLSSSPLHF
TRBV28	-	TRBJ2-5	15	TRBD2	TGTGCCAGCAGCTCAGCGGGGACGTACCAAGAGACCCAGTACTTC	CASSSAGTYQETQYF